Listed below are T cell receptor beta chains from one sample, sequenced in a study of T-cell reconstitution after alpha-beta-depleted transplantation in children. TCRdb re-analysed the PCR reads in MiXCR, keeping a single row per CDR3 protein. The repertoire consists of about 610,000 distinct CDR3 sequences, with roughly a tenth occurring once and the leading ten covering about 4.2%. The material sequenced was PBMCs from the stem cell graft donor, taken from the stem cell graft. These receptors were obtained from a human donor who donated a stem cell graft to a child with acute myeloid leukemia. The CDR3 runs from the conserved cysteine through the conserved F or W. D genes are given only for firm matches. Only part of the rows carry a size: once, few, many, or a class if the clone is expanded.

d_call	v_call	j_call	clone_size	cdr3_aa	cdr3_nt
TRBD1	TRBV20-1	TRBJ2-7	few	CSAPLVWDRAAGEQYF	TGCAGTGCACCACTCGTTTGGGACAGGGCAGCAGGGGAGCAGTACTTC
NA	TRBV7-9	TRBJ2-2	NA	CASSFLETFNTGELFF	TGTGCCAGCAGCTTCCTGGAGACTTTTAACACCGGGGAGCTGTTTTTT
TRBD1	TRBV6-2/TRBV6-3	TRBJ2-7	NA	CASRSGGRYEQYF	TGTGCCAGCCGGTCAGGGGGTAGGTACGAGCAGTACTTC
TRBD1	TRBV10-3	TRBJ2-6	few	CAISGTGLSSGANVLTF	TGTGCCATCAGTGGGACAGGTCTTAGCTCTGGGGCCAACGTCCTGACTTTC
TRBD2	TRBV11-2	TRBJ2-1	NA	CASSLDPPAGVKNEQFF	TGTGCCAGCAGCTTAGATCCCCCAGCGGGAGTAAAGAATGAGCAGTTCTTC
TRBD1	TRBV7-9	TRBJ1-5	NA	CASSLAEGANQPQHF	TGTGCCAGCAGCTTAGCTGAGGGGGCCAATCAGCCCCAGCATTTT
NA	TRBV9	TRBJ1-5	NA	CASSATDAGSNQPQHF	TGTGCCAGCAGCGCGACAGATGCGGGAAGCAATCAGCCCCAGCATTTT
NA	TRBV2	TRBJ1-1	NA	CASASPLLGSTEAFF	TGTGCCAGCGCTAGTCCCCTTCTCGGGAGCACTGAAGCTTTCTTT
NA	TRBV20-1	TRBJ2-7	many	CSASPGGTVTNEQYF	TGCAGTGCTAGTCCCGGGGGGACAGTCACGAACGAGCAGTACTTC
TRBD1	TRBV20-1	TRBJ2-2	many	CSARIGTGSGELFF	TGCAGTGCTAGAATAGGGACAGGGTCCGGGGAGCTGTTTTTT
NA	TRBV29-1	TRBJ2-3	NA	CSVGGIRTDTQYF	TGCAGCGTTGGGGGGATACGCACAGATACGCAGTATTTT
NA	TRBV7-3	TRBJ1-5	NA	CASSPGKEGNQPQHF	TGTGCCAGCAGCCCGGGGAAGGAGGGCAATCAGCCCCAGCATTTT
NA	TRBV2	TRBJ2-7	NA	CASSPTSQGPYEQYF	TGTGCCAGCAGTCCGACCAGCCAGGGTCCCTACGAGCAGTACTTC
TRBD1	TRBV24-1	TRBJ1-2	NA	CATKGQGANYGYTF	TGTGCCACCAAAGGACAGGGGGCGAACTATGGCTACACCTTC
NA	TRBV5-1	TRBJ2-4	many	CASSWYMDKNIQYF	TGCGCCAGCAGCTGGTATATGGACAAAAACATTCAGTACTTC
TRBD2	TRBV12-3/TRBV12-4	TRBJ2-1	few	CASSSSAGLASNEQFF	TGTGCCAGCAGTTCCTCGGCGGGACTAGCGAGCAATGAGCAGTTCTTC
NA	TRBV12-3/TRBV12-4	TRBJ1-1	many	CASSQTGNLNTEAFF	TGTGCCAGCAGTCAAACGGGGAACTTGAACACTGAAGCTTTCTTT
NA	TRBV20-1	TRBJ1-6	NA	CSARQDSLGRSPLHF	TGCAGTGCTAGGCAGGACAGCCTAGGGCGTTCACCCCTCCACTTT
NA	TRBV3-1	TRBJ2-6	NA	CTSSSTRRGLGGANVLTF	TGTACCAGCAGCAGCACCCGACGGGGACTTGGAGGGGCCAACGTCCTGACTTTC
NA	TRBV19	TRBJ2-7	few	CASRMADNSYEQYF	TGTGCCAGTAGAATGGCAGACAACTCCTACGAGCAGTACTTC
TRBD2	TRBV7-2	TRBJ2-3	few	CAQREGHTDTQYF	TGTGCCCAGCGGGAGGGCCATACAGATACGCAGTATTTT